The rows below give T cell receptor beta chains drawn from one sample of a study of OX40 agonist ivuxolimab in advanced cancers. The method was immunoSEQ multiplex PCR; TCRdb's version includes in-frame clones alone and lacks a portion of them. This table holds more than 45,000 clones, 80% to 90% found once. The sequencing used CD4+ or CD8+ T cells sorted from blood, collected in a trial of the OX40 agonist ivuxolimab. The receptors derive from an adult with an advanced solid tumor such as melanoma, head and neck, liver or kidney cancer. Each CDR3 is given with its conserved first and last residue. A D gene is named only where the DNA matches it firmly. A clone size is listed for some rows: how often the clone was seen (once, few, many), or a class if it is expanded.

>-|TRBV27|TRBJ2-7|14|-
CASSFRDRIYEQYF
TGTGCCAGCAGTTTCCGTGACAGAATCTACGAGCAGTACTTC
>-|TRBV19|TRBJ2-2|14|once
CASSLGRNTGELFF
TGTGCCAGTAGTTTAGGGAGAAACACCGGGGAGCTGTTTTTT
>-|TRBV7-9|TRBJ1-5|13|-
CASSLSGNQPQHF
TGTGCCAGCAGCTTATCGGGTAATCAGCCCCAGCATTTT
>-|TRBV19|TRBJ2-1|15|once
CASSILTSPGNEQFF
TGTGCCAGTAGTATATTAACATCCCCTGGGAATGAGCAGTTCTTC
>-|TRBV28|TRBJ2-4|20|-
CASSPPGLAEGELAKNIQYF
TGTGCCAGCAGTCCACCAGGGCTAGCGGAGGGGGAACTAGCCAAAAACATTCAGTACTTC
>-|TRBV19|TRBJ1-1|15|-
CASSMSPGIGTEAFF
TGTGCCAGTAGTATGAGTCCGGGGATTGGTACTGAAGCTTTCTTT
>TRBD2|TRBV9|TRBJ2-3|15|-
CASSYLAGGSDTQYF
TGTGCCAGCAGTTACCTAGCGGGAGGTTCAGATACGCAGTATTTT
>TRBD2|TRBV5-1|TRBJ2-3|16|once
CASSFSSGRATDTQYF
TGCGCCAGCAGCTTCTCTAGCGGGAGGGCTACAGATACGCAGTATTTT
>-|TRBV7-3|TRBJ2-2|14|-
CASRGGTSPGELFF
TGTGCCAGCAGGGGCGGGACCTCACCCGGGGAGCTGTTTTTT
>-|TRBV6-1|TRBJ2-3|15|-
CASSEPGSSTDTQYF
TGTGCCAGCAGTGAACCGGGTTCTAGCACAGATACGCAGTATTTT
>-|TRBV10-2|TRBJ1-1|14|-
CASSDPLTAEEAFF
TGCGCCAGCAGTGACCCTCTTACTGCGGAGGAAGCTTTCTTT
>TRBD1|TRBV7-9|TRBJ2-7|15|-
CASTPAEGTVYEQYF
TGTGCCAGCACCCCCGCAGAGGGGACAGTATACGAGCAGTACTTC
>TRBD2|TRBV9|TRBJ2-1|16|-
CASSGPGLAGSNEQFF
TGTGCCAGCAGCGGGCCTGGACTAGCAGGTTCCAATGAGCAGTTCTTC
>-|TRBV7-9|TRBJ2-1|14|-
CASSPSVDYNEQFF
TGTGCCAGCAGCCCATCGGTCGACTACAATGAGCAGTTCTTC
>TRBD1|TRBV9|TRBJ1-2|15|-
CASSMSRGPNYGYTF
TGTGCCAGCAGCATGTCCAGGGGGCCCAACTATGGCTACACCTTC
>-|TRBV7-6|TRBJ1-2|15|once
CASSFRAGLYYGYTF
TGTGCCAGCAGCTTCCGGGCGGGTCTCTACTATGGCTACACCTTC
>-|TRBV21-1|TRBJ1-4|16|-
CASSRGQGAVNEKLFF
TGTGCCAGCAGCAGGGGACAGGGGGCCGTTAATGAAAAACTGTTTTTT
>-|TRBV27|TRBJ2-5|11|-
CASSRQATQYF
TGTGCCAGCAGTCGCCAAGCGACCCAGTACTTC
>-|TRBV30|TRBJ2-1|13|-
CAWSTSRVNEQFF
TGTGCCTGGAGTACCTCCCGGGTCAATGAGCAGTTCTTC
>TRBD2|TRBV19|TRBJ2-1|16|once
CASSIGGYGRVDEQFF
TGTGCCAGTAGTATCGGAGGGTACGGGAGGGTGGATGAGCAGTTCTTC
>-|TRBV11-2|TRBJ2-4|15|-
CASSFKRQPKNIQYF
TGTGCCAGCAGCTTCAAGCGACAGCCTAAAAACATTCAGTACTTC
>-|TRBV28|TRBJ1-1|15|-
CASSLGEPMNTEAFF
TGTGCCAGCAGTTTAGGGGAGCCCATGAACACTGAAGCTTTCTTT
>-|TRBV9|TRBJ2-7|12|-
CASSVYRVEQYF
TGTGCCAGCAGCGTATACAGGGTCGAGCAGTACTTC
>-|TRBV19|TRBJ2-1|14|many
CASKDRSPYNEQFF
TGTGCCAGTAAAGACAGGTCCCCCTACAATGAGCAGTTCTTC
>-|TRBV6-5|TRBJ1-1|14|-
CASSYLWGDTEAFF
TGTGCCAGCAGTTACTTGTGGGGGGACACTGAAGCTTTCTTT
>-|TRBV23-1|TRBJ1-1|15|-
CASSQSKSRADVAFF
TGCGCCAGCAGTCAATCTAAAAGTCGCGCCGACGTGGCTTTCTTT
>-|TRBV28|TRBJ2-7|13|-
CASSYSGYYEQYF
TGTGCCAGCAGTTATAGCGGCTACTACGAGCAGTACTTC
>-|TRBV7-9|TRBJ1-6|17|-
CASKLVGGSSYNSPLHF
TGTGCCAGCAAGCTAGTGGGCGGGAGCTCCTATAATTCACCCCTCCACTTT
>TRBD2|TRBV27|TRBJ2-7|15|-
CASSPGTSGRNEQYF
TGTGCCAGCAGTCCAGGGACTAGCGGGAGGAACGAGCAGTACTTC
>TRBD2|TRBV30|TRBJ2-1|15|once
CAWSMTSGYDNEQFF
TGTGCCTGGAGTATGACTAGCGGGTATGACAATGAGCAGTTCTTC
>TRBD1|TRBV19|TRBJ1-2|13|few
CASRPPGQYGYTF
TGTGCCAGTAGACCCCCGGGACAGTATGGCTACACCTTC
>-|TRBV7-9|TRBJ1-1|17|-
CASSPTGGRTRNTEAFF
TGTGCCAGCAGCCCTACCGGGGGGCGGACCCGAAACACTGAAGCTTTCTTT
>-|TRBV4-1|TRBJ2-1|13|few
CASSQGGVNEQFF
TGCGCCAGCAGCCAAGGGGGGGTTAATGAGCAGTTCTTC
>TRBD2|TRBV9|TRBJ2-2|14|-
CASAAGGGTGELFF
TGTGCCAGCGCAGCGGGAGGTGGCACCGGGGAGCTGTTTTTT
>-|TRBV11-2|TRBJ1-1|15|-
CASSLDGQGNTEAFF
TGTGCCAGCAGCTTAGATGGTCAGGGAAACACTGAAGCTTTCTTT
>-|TRBV5-1|TRBJ2-1|16|once
CASSLVASRPHNEQFF
TGCGCCAGCAGCTTGGTAGCGTCTAGACCCCACAATGAGCAGTTCTTC
>-|TRBV4-2|TRBJ1-2|15|-
CASSQELGGAYGYTF
TGTGCCAGCAGCCAAGAATTGGGGGGGGCCTATGGCTACACCTTC
>TRBD2|TRBV28|TRBJ2-2|19|-
CASSPLLLAGGGNTGELFF
TGTGCCAGCAGTCCCCTGTTACTAGCGGGAGGGGGGAACACCGGGGAGCTGTTTTTT
>-|TRBV2|TRBJ1-4|13|-
CASATSTNEKLFF
TGTGCCAGCGCGACTTCAACTAATGAAAAACTGTTTTTT
>-|TRBV6-5|TRBJ2-1|11|-
CASRQYNEQFF
TGTGCCAGCAGGCAATACAATGAGCAGTTCTTC
>-|TRBV28|TRBJ1-3|14|-
CASSLLGGGNTIYF
TGTGCCAGCAGTTTATTGGGGGGCGGAAACACCATATATTTT
>-|TRBV6-5|TRBJ1-1|14|-
CASRPGAVNTEAFF
TGTGCCAGCAGACCCGGGGCGGTGAACACTGAAGCTTTCTTT
>-|TRBV11-2|TRBJ2-2|10|-
CASSLGELFF
TGTGCCAGCAGCCTCGGGGAGCTGTTTTTT
>TRBD2|TRBV28|TRBJ2-1|17|-
CASSPDPPAGEHNEQFF
TGTGCCAGCAGTCCCGACCCCCCAGCGGGGGAACACAATGAGCAGTTCTTC
>TRBD1|TRBV27|TRBJ2-2|16|-
CASGSADRANTGELFF
TGTGCCAGCGGGAGTGCTGACAGGGCGAACACCGGGGAGCTGTTTTTT
>-|TRBV7-6|TRBJ1-1|15|-
CASSRPVNRITEAFF
TGTGCCAGCAGCCGCCCGGTAAACCGAATTACTGAAGCTTTCTTT
>TRBD2|TRBV7-8|TRBJ2-7|14|-
CASSSGTSVYEQYF
TGTGCCAGCAGCTCCGGGACTAGCGTCTACGAGCAGTACTTC
>TRBD1|TRBV7-9|TRBJ1-4|16|-
CASSFEQGLTNEKLFF
TGTGCCAGCAGCTTCGAACAGGGGTTAACTAATGAAAAACTGTTTTTT
>TRBD2|TRBV28|TRBJ2-1|18|-
CASSPQTSGSMPYNEQFF
TGTGCCAGCAGCCCACAGACTAGCGGGAGCATGCCCTACAATGAGCAGTTCTTC
>-|TRBV27|TRBJ2-2|12|-
CASSFGRGELFF
TGTGCCAGCAGTTTCGGCCGCGGGGAGCTGTTTTTT
>-|TRBV27|TRBJ2-2|16|-
CASSEQGQMNTGELFF
TGTGCCAGCAGCGAACAAGGGCAGATGAACACCGGGGAGCTGTTTTTT
>-|TRBV28|TRBJ1-6|15|medium-sized
CASLPLGISNSPLHF
TGTGCCAGCCTCCCCCTGGGTATCTCAAATTCACCCCTCCACTTT
>-|TRBV20-1|TRBJ2-4|11|-
CSAPLGNIQYF
TGCAGTGCTCCCTTGGGGAACATTCAGTACTTC